This TCR beta chain was sequenced for a study of regulatory T cells in long-lasting Graves disease. This clonotype appeared many times. Investigators prepared the TCR beta libraries by applying iRepertoire HTBI primers and Arm-PCR of CDR3 regions. TCRdb re-called the multiplex PCR reads with MiXCR, one entry per CDR3 protein. The repertoire holds more than 400,000 distinct CDR3 sequences, with 16% as singletons. The CDR3 loop spans 13 amino acids. Trimming took off 3 bases at V and 7 bases at J, with 10 bases between the two ends. Germline values: CDR1 SNHLY, CDR2 FYNNEI. Time point in this sample: newly diagnosed GD, antithyroid drugs for less than 3 months. Construction of the TCR library relied on RNA isolated from PBMCs. The sample also formed part of further work on T cells in Graves' hyperthyroidism and ophthalmopathy. That publication notes: RT-PCR in the first round (using the HTBI primer set) targeted the TCR CDR3.

This TCR came from a man in his forties with Graves disease. Sequenced here: peripheral blood mononuclear cells (PBMCs), sampled at new diagnosis, from a patient treated with antithyroid drugs. This chain links TRBV2 with TRBJ1-5, with D unresolved. The CDR3 here is CASSDQVRQPQHF. In DNA, the CDR3 is TGTGCCAGCAGTGATCAGGTCCGACAGCCCCAGCATTTT.